These 14 T cell receptor beta chains were all obtained from the same sample, sequenced in a study of T cells after yellow fever vaccination. A single record per CDR3 protein comes from TCRdb applying MiXCR to the 5' RACE reads. This table has some 350,000 distinct CDR3 sequences, 3% to 4.5% appearing once. The material sequenced was PBMCs, taken 5 days after the yellow fever booster vaccination. These receptors originate from a man younger than 35 who received the YFV17D yellow fever vaccine.

This clonotype was counted many times. This chain uses TRBV20-1 with TRBJ2-2, with D possibly being TRBD1 (5 bases). Germline V gene sequence: CDR1 DFQATT, CDR2 SNEGSKA (reference sequence). The V gene lost 6 bases and the J gene lost 5 bases, with 16 bases spanning the gap. The CDR3 runs to 14 residues. As DNA, the CDR3 is TGCAGTGCCCCGAAACCTCCAGGGACCGGGGAGCTGTTTTTT. This sequence encodes CSAPKPPGTGELFF.

This clonotype was seen many times. V is TRBV15 and J is TRBJ2-7, with 11 bases fitting TRBD2. CDR3 length: 19 amino acids. Per the germline V gene, CDR1 is LNHNV and CDR2 is YYDKDF (reference sequence). V trimming: 1 base; J trimming: 2 bases; junction bases outside the gene matches: 13. DNA for the CDR3: TGTGCCACCAGCAGAGTAAGGGAAAATCTAGCGGGGGGTGCCTACGAGCAGTACGTC. The encoded protein is CATSRVRENLAGGAYEQYV.

This clonotype has ten or more counts. The genes are TRBV7-9 and TRBJ1-2; D unresolved. The CDR3 length is 13 residues. CDR1 is SEHNR, CDR2 FQNEAQ, per germline (reference sequence). V was cut by 4 bases and J by 8 bases, with 14 bases left in between. This CDR3 reads CASSSGYTEGYTF. The DNA for the CDR3 is TGTGCCAGCAGCTCGGGATACACAGAGGGCTACACCTTC.

This clonotype has a handful of counts. CDR3 amino acids: CASSRRSYNEQFF. The CDR3 DNA is TGCGCCAGCAGCCGACGGTCCTACAATGAGCAGTTCTTC. This chain uses TRBV4-3 with TRBJ2-1; D not certain. The CDR3 loop spans 13 amino acids. The V gene lost 4 bases and the J gene lost 1 base, with 5 bases spanning the gap. Germline CDR1 and CDR2: LGHNA and YSLEER.

This clonotype was counted between two and nine times. V and J are TRBV27 and TRBJ2-7, with D possibly being TRBD2 (6 bases). Germline V lookup: CDR1 MNHEY, CDR2 SMNVEV (reference sequence). Trimming shortened V by 0 bases and J by 6 bases, and 21 bases separated the two germline ends. The CDR3 is 17 amino acids. The CDR3 DNA reads TGTGCCAGCAGTTTATCGCAAGGGAGCCGGGGGTCTCGCGAGCAGTACGTC. It encodes CASSLSQGSRGSREQYV.

This clonotype showed up many times. The V and J genes are TRBV28 and TRBJ2-7; D ambiguous. The CDR3 contains 13 residues. V lost 3 bases, J lost 5 bases, and 11 bases lay in between. Germline-derived CDR1 and CDR2 are MDHEN and SYDVKM. CDR3 nucleotides: TGTGCCAGCAGTTTGGGTTCTCGCAACGAGCAGTACGTC. Protein product: CASSLGSRNEQYV.

This chain joins TRBV11-1 and TRBJ1-3; D remains unclear. Looked up from germline, CDR1 is SGHAT and CDR2 is FQDESV (reference sequence). Trimming pared 2 bases from V and 4 bases from J, leaving 18 bases between. This CDR3 comprises 17 residues. CDR3 in amino acids: CASSLRSTLGRGNTIYF. Here the CDR3 DNA reads TGTGCCAGCAGCTTAAGGAGCACCCTTGGGCGCGGAAACACCATATATTTT.

V usage is TRBV27 and J usage is TRBJ1-5; D call uncertain. The CDR3 spans 15 residues. V gave up 0 bases and J gave up 3 bases, with 9 bases separating them. CDR1 is MNHEY and CDR2 is SMNVEV in the germline V gene (reference sequence). CDR3 residues: CASSLSGSPNQPQHF. CDR3 nucleotide sequence: TGTGCCAGCAGTTTATCAGGAAGCCCCAATCAGCCCCAGCATTTT.

This clonotype was observed a handful of times. This chain joins TRBV29-1 and TRBJ1-1, with D unclear. The CDR3 is 13 residues long. The V gene lost 7 bases and the J gene lost 4 bases, with 16 bases spanning the gap. Germline CDR1 is SQVTM and CDR2 is ANQGSEA. The CDR3 protein is CSADPPLSTEAFF. The CDR3 DNA follows: TGCAGCGCCGATCCCCCTCTGAGCACTGAAGCTTTCTTT.

This clonotype was counted at least ten times. The chain has TRBV20-1 and TRBJ2-7; D gene ambiguous. Germline V lookup: CDR1 DFQATT, CDR2 SNEGSKA (reference sequence). The CDR3 sequence is 12 residues long. V was pared by 5 bases and J by 3 bases, with 11 bases between. The CDR3 region has the DNA TGCAGTGCTCACTATTCTCTCTACGAGCAGTACTTC. This gives the protein CSAHYSLYEQYF.

V usage is TRBV28 and J usage is TRBJ1-1; D is uncertain. Per germline, CDR1 MDHEN and CDR2 SYDVKM. The V end was cut by 5 bases, the J end by 4 bases, with 14 bases between. CDR3 size: 14 residues. DNA of the CDR3: TGTGCCAGCAGTCTCCCGGGGTGGGGCACTGAAGCTTTCTTT. It codes for CASSLPGWGTEAFF.

The chain is built from TRBV14 and TRBJ2-7; unclear D gene. The V end was cut by 5 bases, the J end by 2 bases, with 7 bases between. Germline CDR1 and CDR2: SGHDN and FVKESK. The CDR3 sequence is 12 residues long. DNA for the CDR3: TGTGCCAGCAGCAACCCACCCTACGAGCAGTACTTC. Residues: CASSNPPYEQYF.

This chain uses TRBV5-4 with TRBJ1-1; D may be TRBD1 (5 bases). There are 13 residues in the CDR3. Trimming pared 4 bases from V and 3 bases from J, leaving 10 bases between. The germline V gene encodes CDR1 SGHNT and CDR2 YYREEE (reference sequence). The CDR3 nucleotides are TGTGCCAGCAGCACCAGGGAGGACACTGAAGCTTTCTTT. Its protein is CASSTREDTEAFF.

Comment on this clonotype: One junction end disagrees with the germline gene, perhaps due to a read error. The chain joins TRBV6-2 or TRBV6-3 to TRBJ1-1, with D perhaps TRBD1 (5 bases). Germline V gene data show CDR1 as MNHEY and CDR2 as SVGEGT. CDR3 length: 13 amino acids. CDR3 loop: CASSYSGGGEAFF. CDR3 DNA: TGTGCCAGCAGTTACTCGGGGGGTGGTGAAGCTTTTTTT.